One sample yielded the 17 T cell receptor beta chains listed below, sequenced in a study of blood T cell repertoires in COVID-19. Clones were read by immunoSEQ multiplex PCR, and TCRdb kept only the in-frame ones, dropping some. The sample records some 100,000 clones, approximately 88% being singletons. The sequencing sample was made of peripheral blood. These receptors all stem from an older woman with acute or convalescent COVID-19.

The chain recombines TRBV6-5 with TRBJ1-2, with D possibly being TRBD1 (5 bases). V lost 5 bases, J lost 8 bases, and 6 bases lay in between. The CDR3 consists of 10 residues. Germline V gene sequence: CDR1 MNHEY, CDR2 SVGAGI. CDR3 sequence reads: CASSRGGYTF. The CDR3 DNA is TGTGCCAGCAGTAGGGGAGGCTACACCTTC.

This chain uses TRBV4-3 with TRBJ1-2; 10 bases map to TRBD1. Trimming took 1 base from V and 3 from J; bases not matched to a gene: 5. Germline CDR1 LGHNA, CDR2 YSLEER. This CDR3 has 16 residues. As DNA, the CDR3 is TGCGCCAGCAGCCAAGGACAGGGGGCTTTGGACTATGGCTACACCTTC. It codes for CASSQGQGALDYGYTF.

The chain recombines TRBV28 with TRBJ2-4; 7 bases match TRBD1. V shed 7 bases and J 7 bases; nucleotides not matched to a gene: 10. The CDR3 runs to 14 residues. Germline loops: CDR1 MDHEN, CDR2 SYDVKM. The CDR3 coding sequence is TGTGCCAGCAAAAACAGGGGAAATCGGAACATTCAGTACTTC. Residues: CASKNRGNRNIQYF.

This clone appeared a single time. The CDR3 reads CASSSLFSGGSTEQFF. DNA of the CDR3: TGTGCCAGCAGCTCCCTGTTTAGCGGGGGAAGCACTGAGCAGTTCTTC. V gene TRBV5-6 combines with J gene TRBJ2-1; 9 nucleotides agree with TRBD2. Germline CDR1 is SGHDT and CDR2 is YYEEEE. The CDR3 sequence is 16 residues long. The V segment lost 3 bases and the J segment 9 bases; nucleotides outside the gene matches: 13.

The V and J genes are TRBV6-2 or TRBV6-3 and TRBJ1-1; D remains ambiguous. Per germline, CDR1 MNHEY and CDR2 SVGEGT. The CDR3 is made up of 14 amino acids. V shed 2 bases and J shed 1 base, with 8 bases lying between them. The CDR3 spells CASSYRRQNTEAFF. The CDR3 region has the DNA TGTGCCAGCAGTTACAGAAGACAGAACACTGAAGCTTTCTTT.

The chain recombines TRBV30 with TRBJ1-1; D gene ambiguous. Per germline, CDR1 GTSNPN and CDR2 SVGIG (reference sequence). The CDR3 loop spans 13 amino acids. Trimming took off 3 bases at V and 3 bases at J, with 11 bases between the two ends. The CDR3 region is CAWRRSWDTEAFF. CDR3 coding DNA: TGTGCCTGGAGGCGGTCCTGGGACACTGAAGCTTTCTTT.

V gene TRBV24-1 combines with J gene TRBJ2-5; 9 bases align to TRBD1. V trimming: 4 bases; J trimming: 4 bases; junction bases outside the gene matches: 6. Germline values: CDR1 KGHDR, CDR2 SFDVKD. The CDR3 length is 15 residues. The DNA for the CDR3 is TGTGCCACCAGTGACCCGGGACAGGGTCTAGAGACCCAGTACTTC. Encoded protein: CATSDPGQGLETQYF.

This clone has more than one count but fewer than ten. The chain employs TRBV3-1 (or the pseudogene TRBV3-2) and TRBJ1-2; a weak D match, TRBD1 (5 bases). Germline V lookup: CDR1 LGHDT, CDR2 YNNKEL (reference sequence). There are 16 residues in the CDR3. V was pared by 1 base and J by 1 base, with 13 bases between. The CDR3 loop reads CASSQGGQVINYGYTF. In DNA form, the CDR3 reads TGTGCCAGCAGCCAAGGTGGACAAGTAATTAACTATGGCTACACCTTC.

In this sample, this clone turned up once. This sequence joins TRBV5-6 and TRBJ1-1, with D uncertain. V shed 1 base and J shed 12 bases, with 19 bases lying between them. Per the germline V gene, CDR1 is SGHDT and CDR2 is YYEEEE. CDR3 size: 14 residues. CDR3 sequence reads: CASSLRPGWGGTFF. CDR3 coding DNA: TGTGCCAGCAGCTTGAGGCCTGGGTGGGGAGGAACTTTCTTT.

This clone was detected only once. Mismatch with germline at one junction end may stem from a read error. Written as DNA, the CDR3 is TGCGCCAGCAGGTTGGCATTTTTGAACACCGGGGAGCTGTTTTTT. Protein product: CASRLAFLNTGELFF. The rearrangement joins TRBV5-1 to TRBJ2-2, with D uncertain. The germline V gene has CDR1 SGHRS and CDR2 YFSETQ. The CDR3 sequence is 15 residues long. Filled out from reference TRBV5-1 and TRBJ2-2, the complete variable domain reads KAGVTQTPRYLIKTRGQQVTLSCSPISGHRSVSWYQQTPGQGLQFLFEYFSETQRNKGNFPGRFSGRQFSNSRSEMNVSTLELGDSALYLCASRLAFLNTGELFFGEGSRLTVL.

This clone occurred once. DNA for the CDR3: TGTGCCAGCAGCTACGACAGGCGTAATTCACCCCTCCACTTT. It yields the protein CASSYDRRNSPLHF. The gene calls are TRBV2 and TRBJ1-6; D may be TRBD1 (6 bases). With 6 bases removed from V and 6 bases from J, the gap between germline ends came to 12 bases. The germline V gene has CDR1 SNHLY and CDR2 FYNNEI. The CDR3 contains 14 residues.

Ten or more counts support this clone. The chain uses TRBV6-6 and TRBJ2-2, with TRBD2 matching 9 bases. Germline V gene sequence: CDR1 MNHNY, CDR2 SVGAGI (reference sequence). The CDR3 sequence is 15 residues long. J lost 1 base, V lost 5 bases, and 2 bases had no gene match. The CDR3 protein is CASSLSGGNTGELFF. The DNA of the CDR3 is TGTGCCAGCAGTCTTAGCGGGGGGAACACCGGGGAGCTGTTTTTT.

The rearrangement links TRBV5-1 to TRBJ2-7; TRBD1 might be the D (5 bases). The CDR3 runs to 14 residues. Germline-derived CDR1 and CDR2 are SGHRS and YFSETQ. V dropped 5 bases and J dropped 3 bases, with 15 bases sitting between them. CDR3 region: CASRRARVDYEQYF. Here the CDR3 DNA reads TGCGCCAGCAGAAGGGCCAGGGTCGACTACGAGCAGTACTTC.

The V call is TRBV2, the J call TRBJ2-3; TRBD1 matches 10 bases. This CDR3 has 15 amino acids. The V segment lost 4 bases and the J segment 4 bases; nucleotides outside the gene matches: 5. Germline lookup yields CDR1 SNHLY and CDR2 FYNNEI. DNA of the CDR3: TGTGCCAGCAGTGCCGACAGGGGGCAGGCAGATACGCAGTATTTT. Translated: CASSADRGQADTQYF.

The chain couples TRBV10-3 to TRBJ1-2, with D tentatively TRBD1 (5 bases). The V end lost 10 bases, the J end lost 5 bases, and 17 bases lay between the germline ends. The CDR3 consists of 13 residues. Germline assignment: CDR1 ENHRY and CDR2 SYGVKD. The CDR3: CATTTGPLYGYTF. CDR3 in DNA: TGTGCCACAACAACAGGACCCCTATATGGCTACACCTTC.

CDR3 in DNA: TGTGCCAGCACTCCCCAAGCCCGCAGGGGGCTTGAAAAACTGTTTTTT. It codes for CASTPQARRGLEKLFF. V gene TRBV7-9 combines with J gene TRBJ1-4; TRBD1 aligns across 8 bases. Looked up from germline, CDR1 is SEHNR and CDR2 is FQNEAQ (reference sequence). This CDR3 spans 16 amino acids. V was clipped by 7 bases and J by 7 bases; unmatched bases: 14.

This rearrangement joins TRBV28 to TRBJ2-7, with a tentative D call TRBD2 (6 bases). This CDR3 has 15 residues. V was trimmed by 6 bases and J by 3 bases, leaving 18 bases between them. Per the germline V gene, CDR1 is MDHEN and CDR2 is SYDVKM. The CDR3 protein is CASSGAGLGVYEQYF. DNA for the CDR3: TGTGCCAGCAGCGGGGCGGGGCTTGGGGTCTACGAGCAGTACTTC.